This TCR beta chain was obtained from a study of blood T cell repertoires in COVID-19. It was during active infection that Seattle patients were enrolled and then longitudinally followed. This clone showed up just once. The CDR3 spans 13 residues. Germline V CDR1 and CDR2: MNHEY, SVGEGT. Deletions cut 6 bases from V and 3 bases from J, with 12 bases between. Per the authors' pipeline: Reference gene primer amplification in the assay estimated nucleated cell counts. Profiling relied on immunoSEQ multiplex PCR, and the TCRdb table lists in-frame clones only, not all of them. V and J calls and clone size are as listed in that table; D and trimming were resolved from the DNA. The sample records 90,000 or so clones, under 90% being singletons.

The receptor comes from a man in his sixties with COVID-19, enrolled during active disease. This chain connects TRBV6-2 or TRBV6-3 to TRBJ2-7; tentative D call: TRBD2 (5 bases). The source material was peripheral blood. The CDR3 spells CASSEEAVYEQYF. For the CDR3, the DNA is TGTGCCAGCAGCGAGGAGGCAGTCTACGAGCAGTACTTC.